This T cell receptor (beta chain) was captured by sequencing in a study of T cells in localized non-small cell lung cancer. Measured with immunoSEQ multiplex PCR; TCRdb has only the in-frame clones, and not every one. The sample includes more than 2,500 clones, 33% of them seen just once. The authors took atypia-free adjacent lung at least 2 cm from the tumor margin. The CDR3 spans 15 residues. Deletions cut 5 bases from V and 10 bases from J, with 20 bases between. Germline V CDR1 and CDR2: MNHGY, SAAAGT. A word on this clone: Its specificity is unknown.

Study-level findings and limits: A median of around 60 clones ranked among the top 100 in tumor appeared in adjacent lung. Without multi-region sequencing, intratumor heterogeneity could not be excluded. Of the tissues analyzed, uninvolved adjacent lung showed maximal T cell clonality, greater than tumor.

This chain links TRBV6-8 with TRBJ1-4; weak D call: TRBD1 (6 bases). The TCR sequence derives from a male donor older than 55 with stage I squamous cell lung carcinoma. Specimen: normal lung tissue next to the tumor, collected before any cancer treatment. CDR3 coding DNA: TGTGCCAGCAGTCACGAAGGGGGGGAGTTAGGAAAACTGTTTTTT. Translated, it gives CASSHEGGELGKLFF.